The 4 T cell receptor beta chains reported below all come from one sample, sequenced in a study of blood T cell repertoires in COVID-19. Generated by immunoSEQ multiplex PCR, the TCRdb table keeps only in-frame clones and is missing some. Among approximately 220,000 clones listed, around 85% were seen once. The sample comprised PBMCs or T cells enriched from blood (not recorded which). All receptors derive from a middle-aged woman with acute COVID-19.

The genes are TRBV27 and TRBJ1-2; maybe TRBD1 (5 bases). V was clipped by 5 bases and J by 2 bases, with 15 bases between them. Germline values: CDR1 MNHEY, CDR2 SMNVEV (reference sequence). CDR3 length: 15 residues. The CDR3 region has the DNA TGTGCCAGCAGTCTGCAGGGTACTTCGAACTATGGCTACACCTTC. Amino acid sequence: CASSLQGTSNYGYTF.

The chain carries TRBV7-8 and TRBJ2-5; D remains unclear. Between the trimmed V and J ends, which lost 1 base and 3 bases, there was a span of 9 bases. CDR3 size: 14 residues. In germline, CDR1 is SGHVS, CDR2 FQNEAQ. The CDR3 nucleotides read TGTGCCAGCAGCTTAGTGACACAAGAAGAGACCCAGTACTTC. Its translation is CASSLVTQEETQYF.

The chain employs TRBV27 and TRBJ1-6; D is unclear. This CDR3 contains 12 residues. V was clipped by 3 bases and J by 7 bases, with 4 bases between them. CDR1 MNHEY and CDR2 SMNVEV come from the germline V gene (reference sequence). The CDR3 nucleotides are TGTGCCAGCAGTTTCGGGAATTCACCCCTCCACTTT. It is translated as CASSFGNSPLHF.

This clone was observed a handful of times. In nucleotides, the CDR3 is TGTGCCAGCCGGAGCTCCTACGAGCAGTACTTC. It translates to CASRSSYEQYF. The rearrangement links TRBV18 to TRBJ2-7; unclear D gene. Germline values: CDR1 KGHSH, CDR2 LQKENI. This CDR3 comprises 11 residues. Between the trimmed V and J ends, which lost 8 bases and 0 bases, there was a span of 5 bases.